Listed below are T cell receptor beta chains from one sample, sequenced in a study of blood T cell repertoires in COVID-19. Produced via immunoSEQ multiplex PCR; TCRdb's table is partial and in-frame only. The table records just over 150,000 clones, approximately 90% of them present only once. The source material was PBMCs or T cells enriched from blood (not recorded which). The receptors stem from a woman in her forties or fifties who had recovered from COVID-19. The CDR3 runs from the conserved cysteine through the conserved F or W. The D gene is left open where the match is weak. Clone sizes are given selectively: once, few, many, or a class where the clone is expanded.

CASSGRLTGVFPTEAFF | TGTGCCAGCAGCGGACGATTGACAGGGGTATTTCCCACTGAAGCTTTCTTT | TRBD1 | - | TRBJ1-1 | TRBV5-6
CASSRYEKLFF | TGTGCCAGCAGTCGTTATGAAAAACTGTTTTTT | - | - | TRBJ1-4 | TRBV12-3/TRBV12-4
CSVVDTHSALAKNIQYF | TGCAGCGTTGTGGACACTCACTCAGCCCTAGCCAAAAACATTCAGTACTTC | - | few | TRBJ2-4 | TRBV29-1
CASSFSGRGWNEQFF | TGTGCCAGCAGCTTTAGTGGCAGGGGGTGGAATGAGCAGTTCTTC | TRBD1 | - | TRBJ2-1 | TRBV5-4
CASSRGLAGGSTQYF | TGTGCCAGCAGCCGGGGACTAGCGGGGGGCTCGACCCAGTACTTC | TRBD2 | - | TRBJ2-5 | TRBV11-2
CASRKGAPYSNQPQHF | TGTGCCAGTAGGAAGGGGGCCCCCTATAGCAATCAGCCCCAGCATTTT | TRBD1 | - | TRBJ1-5 | TRBV19
CASSQDTQGSGNTIYF | TGTGCCAGCAGCCAAGATACCCAGGGCTCTGGAAACACCATATATTTT | - | - | TRBJ1-3 | TRBV4-2
CASSLAAKQASEQYF | TGTGCCAGCAGCTTAGCGGCAAAACAGGCCTCCGAGCAGTACTTC | - | - | TRBJ2-7 | TRBV7-6
CASSFPPGQSPTSSGNTIYF | TGTGCCAGCAGCTTTCCTCCGGGACAAAGTCCGACCTCCTCTGGAAACACCATATATTTT | - | - | TRBJ1-3 | TRBV13
CASSWGKGDTQYF | TGTGCCAGCAGTTGGGGCAAAGGAGATACGCAGTATTTT | - | few | TRBJ2-3 | TRBV6-5
CASSTPSGTGNEQFF | TGTGCCAGTAGTACTCCGAGCGGGACAGGGAATGAGCAGTTCTTC | TRBD1 | - | TRBJ2-1 | TRBV19
CASSLGQGGYNEQFF | TGTGCCAGCAGCCTTGGACAGGGGGGGTACAATGAGCAGTTCTTC | TRBD1 | - | TRBJ2-1 | TRBV14
CASQRQGVYNEQFF | TGTGCCAGCCAGAGACAGGGCGTCTACAATGAGCAGTTCTTC | TRBD1 | - | TRBJ2-1 | TRBV11-2
CASSTGFAGANVLTF | TGTGCCAGCAGTACCGGTTTCGCTGGGGCCAACGTCCTGACTTTC | - | - | TRBJ2-6 | TRBV7-2
CASSLQGSNTEAFF | TGTGCCAGCAGCTTACAGGGGTCGAACACTGAAGCTTTCTTT | - | - | TRBJ1-1 | TRBV7-3
CASSLEAGQGGSPLHF | TGTGCCAGCAGCTTAGAGGCGGGACAGGGAGGATCACCCCTCCACTTT | TRBD1 | - | TRBJ1-6 | TRBV7-9
CASGTGGRYEQYF | TGCGCCAGCGGGACAGGGGGCAGGTACGAGCAGTACTTC | TRBD1 | - | TRBJ2-7 | TRBV5-1
CASSVGGQNEREAFF | TGTGCCAGCAGCGTAGGAGGGCAAAACGAGCGTGAAGCTTTCTTT | - | - | TRBJ1-1 | TRBV9
CASSLIQGNKDEQFF | TGTGCCAGTAGTTTGATACAGGGGAATAAGGATGAGCAGTTCTTC | TRBD1 | - | TRBJ2-1 | TRBV19
CASSGPGDGSPLHF | TGTGCCAGCAGCGGACCAGGGGATGGCTCACCCCTCCACTTT | - | - | TRBJ1-6 | TRBV9
CATSKDRVGETQYF | TGTGCCACCAGCAAAGACAGGGTCGGGGAGACCCAGTACTTC | TRBD1 | - | TRBJ2-5 | TRBV15
CASSSGQGNTIYF | TGTGCCAGCAGTTCCGGACAGGGAAACACCATATATTTT | - | - | TRBJ1-3 | TRBV27
CASSVVAGGPYNEQFF | TGTGCCAGCAGCGTAGTGGCGGGGGGGCCCTACAATGAGCAGTTCTTC | TRBD2 | - | TRBJ2-1 | TRBV9
CASSPGGPNEQFF | TGTGCCAGCAGCCCTGGGGGCCCCAATGAGCAGTTCTTC | - | - | TRBJ2-1 | TRBV3-1/TRBV3-2
CASSLVGRGTEAFF | TGTGCCAGCAGCTTAGTGGGGAGAGGCACTGAAGCTTTCTTT | - | - | TRBJ1-1 | TRBV7-8
CASTSLTGTYEQYF | TGTGCCAGCACCTCGCTGACGGGGACCTACGAGCAGTACTTC | - | - | TRBJ2-7 | TRBV11-2
CASSLARGYEQYF | TGTGCCAGCAGCTTAGCCAGGGGGTACGAGCAGTACTTC | TRBD1 | - | TRBJ2-7 | TRBV7-2